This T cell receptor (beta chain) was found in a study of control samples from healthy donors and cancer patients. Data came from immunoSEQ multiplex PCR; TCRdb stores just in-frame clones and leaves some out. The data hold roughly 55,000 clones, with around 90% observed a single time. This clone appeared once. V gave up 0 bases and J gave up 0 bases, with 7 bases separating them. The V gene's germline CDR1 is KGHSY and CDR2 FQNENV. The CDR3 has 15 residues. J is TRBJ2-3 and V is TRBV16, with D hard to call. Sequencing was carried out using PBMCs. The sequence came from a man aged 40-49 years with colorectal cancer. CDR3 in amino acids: CASSQSSASTDTQYF. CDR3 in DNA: TGTGCCAGCAGCCAATCAAGCGCTAGCACAGATACGCAGTATTTT.